These 26 T cell receptor beta chains share one sample of origin, sequenced in a study of blood T cells in healthy people across ages. With a J-beta primer mix and a sample-barcoded 5' primer, a second PCR ran about 6 to 11 cycles. From the 5' RACE reads, TCRdb called clonotypes with MiXCR, one entry per CDR3 protein. This repertoire shows 850,000 to 1,300,000 distinct CDR3 sequences, 35% to 50% found once; its top ten account for approximately 17%. Sequencing was performed on blood. The receptors were sampled from a woman aged 55-75 years in good health.

The gene calls are TRBV29-1 and TRBJ2-7; 8 bases are a match to TRBD2. Germline CDR1 and CDR2: SQVTM and ANQGSEA. The CDR3 totals 15 residues. V lost 2 bases to trimming and J lost 0 bases; unmatched junction nucleotides: 6. CDR3 sequence reads: CSVEKGTSGSYEQYF. The CDR3 DNA sequence: TGCAGCGTTGAAAAGGGCACTAGCGGCTCCTACGAGCAGTACTTC.

The J gene is TRBJ2-1, the V gene TRBV15; 10 bases map to TRBD2. CDR1 and CDR2 from the germline V gene are LNHNV and YYDKDF (reference sequence). This CDR3 has 16 residues. Trimming cost V 1 base and J 8 bases; bases outside gene matches: 8. CDR3 sequence: CATSRGASGSYDEQFF. The CDR3 bases are TGTGCCACCAGCAGAGGGGCTAGCGGGAGTTACGATGAGCAGTTCTTC.

The chain joins TRBV27 to TRBJ2-7; TRBD1 or TRBD2 may be the D gene (5 bases each). The CDR3 sequence is 14 residues long. The germline gives CDR1 MNHEY, CDR2 SMNVEV (reference sequence). The V end was cut by 1 base, the J end by 5 bases, with 12 bases between. The DNA of the CDR3 is TGTGCCAGCAGTTTATTGAGGGACGCGGACGAGCAGTACTTC. It translates to CASSLLRDADEQYF.

The CDR3, as DNA: TGCAGTGCTCCGGGACAGGGGGCTTCCAATGAGCAGTTCTTC. It specifies CSAPGQGASNEQFF. This sequence joins TRBV20-1 and TRBJ2-1; 12 bases are shared with TRBD1. The V gene's germline CDR1 is DFQATT and CDR2 SNEGSKA (reference sequence). V lost 5 bases to trimming and J lost 6 bases; unmatched junction nucleotides: 5. This CDR3 contains 14 residues.

The chain has TRBV2 and TRBJ1-2; unclear D gene. The CDR3 has 13 residues. In germline, CDR1 is SNHLY, CDR2 FYNNEI. Trimming pared 3 bases from V and 4 bases from J, leaving 9 bases between. CDR3 region: CASSDLLSYGYTF. CDR3 bases: TGTGCCAGCAGTGATCTACTTTCCTATGGCTACACCTTC.

The rearrangement joins TRBV3-1 to TRBJ2-1, with a possible D match to TRBD1 (7 bases). The CDR3 is made up of 15 amino acids. The V gene's germline CDR1 is LGHDT and CDR2 YNNKEL (reference sequence). Trimming shortened V by 7 bases and J by 8 bases, and 21 bases separated the two germline ends. The CDR3 loop is CASNLRGGGTDEQFF. CDR3 DNA: TGTGCCAGCAACCTTAGAGGGGGCGGGACCGATGAGCAGTTCTTC.

This chain uses TRBV9 with TRBJ1-2; D remains unclear. V dropped 3 bases and J dropped 8 bases, with 5 bases sitting between them. The CDR3 has 10 amino acids. CDR1 is SGDLS, CDR2 YYNGEE, per germline. The CDR3 DNA sequence: TGTGCCAGCAGCGGGTGCGGCTACACCTTC. It codes for CASSGCGYTF.

The chain joins TRBV18 to TRBJ1-2, with D possibly TRBD1 on 6 matching bases. Germline CDR1 and CDR2: KGHSH and LQKENI. The V end was cut by 2 bases, the J end by 10 bases, with 8 bases between. This CDR3 comprises 11 residues. CDR3 nucleotide sequence: TGTGCCAGCTCACCAGGGGGCTTCTACACCTTC. This translates into CASSPGGFYTF.

As DNA, the CDR3 is TGTGCCAGCAGCGACCTCGAGAATACGCAGTATTTT. Amino acids: CASSDLENTQYF. The chain uses TRBV28 and TRBJ2-3; D not certain. The CDR3 has 12 amino acids. CDR1 and CDR2 (germline): MDHEN, SYDVKM. Trimming cost V 6 bases and J 7 bases, with 11 bases left between them.

This clonotype was found a few times. The chain joins TRBV9 to TRBJ1-2, with 10 bases fitting TRBD1. After removal of 4 bases from V and 7 bases from J, the junction contained 13 bases not matched to a gene. CDR1 and CDR2 (germline): SGDLS, YYNGEE. The CDR3 is 16 amino acids. CDR3 bases: TGTGCCAGCAGCTCCCAACCGGGACAGGGGAGTAGTGGCTACACCTTC. The encoded protein is CASSSQPGQGSSGYTF.

The rearrangement links TRBV11-2 to TRBJ2-5, with D maybe TRBD2 (5 bases). Germline V gene sequence: CDR1 SGHAT, CDR2 FQNNGV. The CDR3 spans 14 residues. V lost 3 bases and J 2 bases, leaving 10 bases between the germline ends. The CDR3, as DNA: TGTGCCAGCAGCTTCTGGACTTCTCAAGAGACCCAGTACTTC. Translated, it gives CASSFWTSQETQYF.

This clonotype was counted a single time. Possible read error: a much larger clone is one base away. V is TRBV13 and J is TRBJ2-5, with 8 bases lining up with TRBD2. This CDR3 spans 16 amino acids. V was pared by 5 bases and J by 11 bases, with 19 bases of the junction left unmatched. Germline-derived CDR1 and CDR2 are PRHDT and FYEKMQ (reference sequence). CDR3: CASSRGGRVSYNEQYF. CDR3 DNA sequence: TGTGCCAGCAGCCGGGGGGGCAGGGTCTCCTACAATGAGCAGTACTTC.

The table lists this clonotype with a few counts. The chain is built from TRBV4-1 and TRBJ2-3; TRBD1 matches 11 bases. Germline V gene lookup returns CDR1 MGHRA and CDR2 YSYEKL. V shed 2 bases and J 1 base; nucleotides not matched to a gene: 5. The CDR3 has 17 residues. CDR3 region: CASSQPGQGVGTDTQYF. The DNA of the CDR3 is TGCGCCAGCAGCCAACCGGGACAGGGGGTTGGCACAGATACGCAGTATTTT.

The chain uses TRBV10-3 and TRBJ2-3, with TRBD1 matching 7 bases. The CDR3 is 17 residues long. Germline-derived CDR1 and CDR2 are ENHRY and SYGVKD. Trimming removed 0 bases from V and 2 bases from J; junction bases left unmatched: 8. CDR3 in amino acids: CAISESTGRGFTDTQYF. The DNA of the CDR3 is TGTGCCATCAGTGAGTCGACAGGCAGGGGGTTCACAGATACGCAGTATTTT.

This chain connects TRBV6-1 to TRBJ2-7; D not resolved. Germline V gives CDR1 MNHNS, CDR2 SASEGT. The CDR3 has 16 residues. Trimming stripped 2 bases from V and 9 bases from J, with 23 bases between. The CDR3 DNA reads TGTGCCAGCAGTGAAAGGAACCGCCGCCATTTCCGTCGGCAGTACTTC. It codes for CASSERNRRHFRRQYF.

The chain has TRBV5-5 and TRBJ2-6; D is perhaps TRBD1 (6 bases). The V gene's germline CDR1 is SGHKS and CDR2 YYEKEE (reference sequence). V lost 5 bases and J lost 2, with 20 bases in between. CDR3 length: 18 residues. The CDR3 loop reads CASRDSLRTLPGANVLTF. The CDR3 nucleotides read TGTGCCAGCAGGGACAGTCTCCGGACCCTCCCTGGGGCCAACGTCCTGACTTTC.

This clonotype was seen only a few times. V usage is TRBV4-1 and J usage is TRBJ1-4; possible D gene TRBD1, 5 bases. Trimming shortened V by 1 base and J by 3 bases, and 9 bases separated the two germline ends. This CDR3 contains 15 residues. CDR1 is MGHRA and CDR2 is YSYEKL in the germline V gene. The DNA of the CDR3 is TGCGCCAGCAGCCAAGGCGGCAGGGCTAATGAAAAACTGTTTTTT. Residues: CASSQGGRANEKLFF.

There are a few counts of this clonotype. The rearrangement uses TRBV3-1 and TRBJ2-1, with 10 bases fitting TRBD2. CDR3 length equals 16 residues. J lost 2 bases, V lost 3 bases, and 4 bases had no gene match. Germline V gene data show CDR1 as LGHDT and CDR2 as YNNKEL (reference sequence). The CDR3 nucleotides read TGTGCCAGCAGCCATCAAGCGGGAGGGACCTACAATGAGCAGTTCTTC. Protein product: CASSHQAGGTYNEQFF.

The chain combines TRBV4-1 with TRBJ2-5; D is tentatively TRBD1 or TRBD2 (5 bases each). TRBJ2-7 explains the end of the DNA better; the J call may be wrong. The CDR3 has 15 amino acids. Germline CDR1 reads MGHRA; CDR2 reads YSYEKL. CDR3 in amino acids: CASSPAWDGTYEQYF. DNA of the CDR3: TGCGCCAGCAGCCCGGCATGGGACGGGACCTACGAGCAGTACTTC.

The chain links TRBV28 to TRBJ1-5; possible D gene TRBD1, 5 bases. Germline V CDR1 and CDR2: MDHEN, SYDVKM. This CDR3 is 17 amino acids long. V shed 4 bases and J shed 3 bases, with 19 bases lying between them. CDR3 residues: CASSSWMGLTSNQPQHF. DNA of the CDR3: TGTGCCAGCAGTTCATGGATGGGACTTACTTCCAATCAGCCCCAGCATTTT.

This chain connects TRBV7-9 to TRBJ1-6; TRBD1 might be the D (6 bases). The CDR3 is 11 amino acids. CDR1 is SEHNR and CDR2 is FQNEAQ in the germline V gene (reference sequence). V dropped 11 bases and J dropped 16 bases, with 18 bases sitting between them. This CDR3 reads CAGRTGKELHF. The CDR3 region has the DNA TGTGCCGGGAGAACAGGGAAGGAACTCCACTTT.

The chain has TRBV29-1 and TRBJ1-2; D gene unclear. V lost 4 bases to trimming and J lost 3 bases, with 9 bases between them. This CDR3 has 12 amino acids. The germline gives CDR1 SQVTM, CDR2 ANQGSEA. For the CDR3, the DNA is TGCAGCGTTGTATGGTCGGACTATGGCTACACCTTC. It codes for CSVVWSDYGYTF.

V is TRBV12-3 or TRBV12-4 and J is TRBJ2-1, with no clear D. V was cut by 5 bases and J by 2 bases, with 13 bases left in between. This CDR3 has 15 amino acids. The CDR3 DNA follows: TGTGCCAGCAGTCACCTGGGATCAGCCTACAATGAGCAGTTCTTC. It translates to CASSHLGSAYNEQFF.

Notes on this clonotype: Compared with germline, one end of the junction differs, possibly owing to a read error. This chain joins TRBV24-1 and TRBJ2-1; possibly TRBD1 for D (6 bases). From germline, CDR1 is KGHDR and CDR2 SFDVKD. The CDR3 extends over 14 amino acids. CDR3 loop: CTTSDSTGNNEQFF. The DNA for the CDR3 is TGTACCACCAGTGATTCAACAGGGAACAATGAGCAGTTCTTC.

This chain links TRBV14 with TRBJ2-7; possible D gene TRBD2, 5 bases. The CDR3 sequence is 14 residues long. Trimming removed 4 bases at V and 6 bases at J, with 16 bases between. Germline lookup yields CDR1 SGHDN and CDR2 FVKESK. Written as DNA, the CDR3 is TGTGCCAGCAGCCGGAGAGGGTCAGGCGGCGAGCAGTACTTC. Its protein is CASSRRGSGGEQYF.

The V call is TRBV27, the J call TRBJ2-7; D uncertain. Per germline, CDR1 MNHEY and CDR2 SMNVEV (reference sequence). The CDR3 is 14 residues long. Trimming pared 7 bases from V and 5 bases from J, leaving 18 bases between. The CDR3 nucleotides are TGTGCCAGCACGGTCGGAACAGCTTTAGACGAGCAGTACTTC. Translated: CASTVGTALDEQYF.